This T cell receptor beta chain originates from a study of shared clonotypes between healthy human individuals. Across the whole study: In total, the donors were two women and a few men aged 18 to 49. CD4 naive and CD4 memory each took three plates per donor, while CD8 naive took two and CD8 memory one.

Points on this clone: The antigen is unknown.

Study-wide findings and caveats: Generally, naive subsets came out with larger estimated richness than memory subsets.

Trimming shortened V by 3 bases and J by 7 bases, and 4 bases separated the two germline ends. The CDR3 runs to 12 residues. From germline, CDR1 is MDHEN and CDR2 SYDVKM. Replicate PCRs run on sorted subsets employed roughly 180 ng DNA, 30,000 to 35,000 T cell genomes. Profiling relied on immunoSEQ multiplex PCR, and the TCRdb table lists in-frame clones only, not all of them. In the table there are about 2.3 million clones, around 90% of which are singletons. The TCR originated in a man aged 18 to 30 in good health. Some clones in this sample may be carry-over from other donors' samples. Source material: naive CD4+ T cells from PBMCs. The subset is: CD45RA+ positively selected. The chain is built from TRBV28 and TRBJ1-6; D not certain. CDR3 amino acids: CASSFRNSPLHF. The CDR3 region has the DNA TGTGCCAGCAGTTTCAGGAATTCACCCCTCCACTTT.